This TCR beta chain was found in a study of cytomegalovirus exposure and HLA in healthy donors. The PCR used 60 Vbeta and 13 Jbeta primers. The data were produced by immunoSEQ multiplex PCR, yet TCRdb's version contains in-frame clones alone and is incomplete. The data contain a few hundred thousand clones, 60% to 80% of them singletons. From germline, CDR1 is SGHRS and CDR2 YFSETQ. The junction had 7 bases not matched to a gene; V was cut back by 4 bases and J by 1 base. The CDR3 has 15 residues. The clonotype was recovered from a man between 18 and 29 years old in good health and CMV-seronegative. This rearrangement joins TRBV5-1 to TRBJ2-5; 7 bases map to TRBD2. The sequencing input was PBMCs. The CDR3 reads CASSRNREVQETQYF. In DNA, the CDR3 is TGCGCCAGCAGCAGGAACCGGGAGGTCCAAGAGACCCAGTACTTC.